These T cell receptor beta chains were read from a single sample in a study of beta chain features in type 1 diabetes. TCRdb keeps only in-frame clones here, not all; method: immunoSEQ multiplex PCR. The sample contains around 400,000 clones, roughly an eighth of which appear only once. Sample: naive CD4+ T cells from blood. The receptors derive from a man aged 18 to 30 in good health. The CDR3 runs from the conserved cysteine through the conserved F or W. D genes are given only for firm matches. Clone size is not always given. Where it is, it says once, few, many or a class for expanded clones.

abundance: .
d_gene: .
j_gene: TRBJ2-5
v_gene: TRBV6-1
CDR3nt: TGTGCCAGCAGTGCAGGATTCCAAGAGACCCAGTACTTC
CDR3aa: CASSAGFQETQYF

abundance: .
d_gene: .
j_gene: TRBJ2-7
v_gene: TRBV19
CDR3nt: TGTGCCAGTAGCGAGACGGGAGACGAGCAGTACTTC
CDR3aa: CASSETGDEQYF

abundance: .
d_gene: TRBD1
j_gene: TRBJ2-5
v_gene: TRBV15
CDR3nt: TGTGCCACCAGCAGGAACAGGGGGTTCCAAGAGACCCAGTACTTC
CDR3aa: CATSRNRGFQETQYF

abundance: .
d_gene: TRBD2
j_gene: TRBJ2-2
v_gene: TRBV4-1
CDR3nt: TGCGCCAGCAGCCAAAGCGGGGAGTACACCGGGGAGCTGTTTTTT
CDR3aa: CASSQSGEYTGELFF

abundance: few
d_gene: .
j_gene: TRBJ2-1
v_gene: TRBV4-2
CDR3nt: TGTGCCAGCAGCTTGGCAGGGCGGGGAGCCTACAATGAGCAGTTCTTC
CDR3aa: CASSLAGRGAYNEQFF

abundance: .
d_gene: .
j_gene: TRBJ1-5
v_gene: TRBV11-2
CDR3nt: TGTGCCAGCAGCCCCTACCGGGGAAGCAATCAGCCCCAGCATTTT
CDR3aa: CASSPYRGSNQPQHF

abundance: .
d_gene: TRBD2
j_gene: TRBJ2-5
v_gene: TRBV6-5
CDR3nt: TGTGCCAGCAGAACGGGGGGGCGAGAGACCCAGTACTTC
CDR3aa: CASRTGGRETQYF

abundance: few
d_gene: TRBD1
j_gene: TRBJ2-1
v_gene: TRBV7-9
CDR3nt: TGTGCCAGCAGCGCATACCGGGACAGGGATGGAGATGAGCAGTTCTTC
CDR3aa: CASSAYRDRDGDEQFF

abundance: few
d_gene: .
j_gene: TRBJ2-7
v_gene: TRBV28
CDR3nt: TGTGCCAGCAGCCTAAGCCCCCAGGGGAACCCCTCCTACGAGCAGTACTTC
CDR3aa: CASSLSPQGNPSYEQYF

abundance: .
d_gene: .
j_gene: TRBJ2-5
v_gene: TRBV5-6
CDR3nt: TGTGCCAGCAGACTAGACAGGTCCGGGACCCAGTACTTC
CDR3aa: CASRLDRSGTQYF

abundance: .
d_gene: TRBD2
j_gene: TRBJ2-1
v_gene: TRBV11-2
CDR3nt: TGTGCCAGCAGCTGGACTAGCGGGACCTACAATGAGCAGTTCTTC
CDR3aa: CASSWTSGTYNEQFF

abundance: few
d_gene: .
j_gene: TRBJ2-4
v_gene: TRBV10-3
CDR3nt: TGTGCCATCAGTGAGGGGGCGGGACAGAAAAACATTCAGTACTTC
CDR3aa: CAISEGAGQKNIQYF

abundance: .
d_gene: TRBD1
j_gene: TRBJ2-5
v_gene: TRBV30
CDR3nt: TGTGCCGCTCTCACAGGGGTCCAAGAGACCCAGTACTTC
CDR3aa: CAALTGVQETQYF

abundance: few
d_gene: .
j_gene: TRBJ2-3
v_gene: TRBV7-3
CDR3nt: TGTGCCAGCAGCCTAGAAAGTAGTATCACAGATACGCAGTATTTT
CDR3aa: CASSLESSITDTQYF

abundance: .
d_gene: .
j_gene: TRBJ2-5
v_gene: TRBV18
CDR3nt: TGTGCCAGCTCACCTCCGGAGAAAGTGGAGACCCAGTACTTC
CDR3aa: CASSPPEKVETQYF

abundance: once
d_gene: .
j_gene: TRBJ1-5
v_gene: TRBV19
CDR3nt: TGTGCCAGTAGGTGGGGAGAAAGCAATCAGCCCCAGCATTTT
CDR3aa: CASRWGESNQPQHF

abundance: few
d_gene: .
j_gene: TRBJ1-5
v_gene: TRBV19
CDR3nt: TGTGCCCGTACCGAGGGAGGGGTGCATCAGCCCCAGCATTTT
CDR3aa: CARTEGGVHQPQHF

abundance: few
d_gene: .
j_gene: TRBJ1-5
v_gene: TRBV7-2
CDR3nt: TGTGCCAGCAGCTTAAATGCAGGGAGGATAGGTCAGCCCCAGCATTTT
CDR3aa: CASSLNAGRIGQPQHF

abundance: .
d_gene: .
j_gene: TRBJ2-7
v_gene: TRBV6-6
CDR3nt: TGTGCCAGCAGTTATCGCGATCAGGGGCCCTACGAGCAGTACTTC
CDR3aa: CASSYRDQGPYEQYF

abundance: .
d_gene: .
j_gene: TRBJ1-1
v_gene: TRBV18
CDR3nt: TGTGCCAGCTCACCGGGAACGACAGGACTGAACACTGAAGCTTTCTTT
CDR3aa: CASSPGTTGLNTEAFF

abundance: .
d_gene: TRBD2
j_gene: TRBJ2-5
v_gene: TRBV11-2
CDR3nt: TGTGCCAGCAGCTTAGGGGGTCTGAGGGGCGGGGGAGAGACCCAGTACTTC
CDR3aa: CASSLGGLRGGGETQYF

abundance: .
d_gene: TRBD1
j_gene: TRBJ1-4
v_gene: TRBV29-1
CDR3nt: TGCAGCGTCTCCCCAAGGGACAGGGGGAGTGAAAAACTGTTTTTT
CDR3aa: CSVSPRDRGSEKLFF

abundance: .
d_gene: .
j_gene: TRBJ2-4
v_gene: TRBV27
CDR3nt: TGTGCCAGCAGTTTAGGAGGATCCGTATCACTAGGAAACATTCAGTACTTC
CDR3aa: CASSLGGSVSLGNIQYF

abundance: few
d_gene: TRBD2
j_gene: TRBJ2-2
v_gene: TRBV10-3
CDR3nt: TGTGCCATGAAACTAGCGCCGAACACCGGGGAGCTGTTTTTT
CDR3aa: CAMKLAPNTGELFF

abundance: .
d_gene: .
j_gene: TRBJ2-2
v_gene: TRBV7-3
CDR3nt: TGTGCCAGCAGCTTAACGGGAGGATCCGTCGCAGCCGGGGAGCTGTTTTTT
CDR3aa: CASSLTGGSVAAGELFF

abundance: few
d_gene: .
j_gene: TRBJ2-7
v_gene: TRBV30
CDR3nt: TGTGCCTGGAGTGTTCGGCGGAAGGCCTACGAGCAGTACTTC
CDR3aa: CAWSVRRKAYEQYF

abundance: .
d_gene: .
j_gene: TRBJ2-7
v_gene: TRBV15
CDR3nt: TGTGCCACCAGCAGAGAAACGACTTACGAGCAGTACTTC
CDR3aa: CATSRETTYEQYF

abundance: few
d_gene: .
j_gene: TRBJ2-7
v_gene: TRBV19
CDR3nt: TGTGCCAGTAGCGCAGTTGTTGCCTACGAGCAGTACTTC
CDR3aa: CASSAVVAYEQYF

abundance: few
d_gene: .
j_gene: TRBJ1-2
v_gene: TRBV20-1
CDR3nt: TGCAGTGCTATTGGTTACCTCAGCTTC
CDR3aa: CSAIGYLSF

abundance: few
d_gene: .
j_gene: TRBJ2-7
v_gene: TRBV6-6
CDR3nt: TGTGCCAGCAGGGGAACGTTACGGGGCTACGAGCAGTACTTC
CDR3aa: CASRGTLRGYEQYF

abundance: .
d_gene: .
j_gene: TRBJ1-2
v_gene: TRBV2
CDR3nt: TGTGCCAGCAGTGTACAGACAGCTAACTATGGCTACACCTTC
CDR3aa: CASSVQTANYGYTF

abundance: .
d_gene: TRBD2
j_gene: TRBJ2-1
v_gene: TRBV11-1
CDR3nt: TGTGCCAGCAGCCTCGGAGGAATGGGACTAGCGGGGGTTGGGGAGCAGTTCTTC
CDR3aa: CASSLGGMGLAGVGEQFF

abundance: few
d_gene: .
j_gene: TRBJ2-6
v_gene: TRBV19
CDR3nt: TGTGCCAGTACTATTAACTCTGGGGCCAACGTCCTGACTTTC
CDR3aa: CASTINSGANVLTF

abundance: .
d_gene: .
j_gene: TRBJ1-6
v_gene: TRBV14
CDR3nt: TGTGCCAGCAGTCCCCGAGGGAATTCACCCCTCCACTTT
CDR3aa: CASSPRGNSPLHF

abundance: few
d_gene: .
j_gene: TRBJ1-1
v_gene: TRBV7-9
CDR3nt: TGTGCCAGCAGCTTATCGGGGGAGGCTTTCTTT
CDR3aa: CASSLSGEAFF

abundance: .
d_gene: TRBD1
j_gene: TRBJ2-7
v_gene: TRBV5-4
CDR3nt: TGTGCCAGCAGCCGCGAGGGCGGGACAGGGGAGAGCGAGCAGTACTTC
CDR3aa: CASSREGGTGESEQYF